These 25 T cell receptor beta chains were sequenced from one sample in a study of PD-1 blockade in classical Hodgkin lymphoma. Indicated time point: newly diagnosed, previously untreated cHL patient sample. Magnetic negative selection was used to purify CD8+ T cells from thawed PBMCs. Assay: immunoSEQ multiplex PCR; the TCRdb copy retains only in-frame clones and omits some. The sample lists 9,000 to 10,000 clones; 70% to 90% were seen once. Sequenced material: CD8+ T cells from blood. The receptors originated from a human donor with classical Hodgkin lymphoma.

This clone has a handful of counts. V gene TRBV30 combines with J gene TRBJ1-1; unclear D gene. Germline loops: CDR1 GTSNPN, CDR2 SVGIG (reference sequence). This CDR3 region has 15 residues. V was pared by 0 bases and J by 0 bases, with 11 bases between. The CDR3 here is CAWSVLVLLNTEAFF. The CDR3 DNA follows: TGTGCCTGGAGTGTACTAGTCCTATTGAACACTGAAGCTTTCTTT.

V and J are TRBV6-5 and TRBJ2-7; D not certain. The CDR3 loop spans 13 amino acids. Germline V gene sequence: CDR1 MNHEY, CDR2 SVGAGI. Trimming left V 3 bases short and J 0 bases short, with 6 bases between. CDR3 sequence (DNA): TGTGCCAGCAGTTATGGTTACTCCTACGAGCAGTACTTC. As protein: CASSYGYSYEQYF.

This chain joins TRBV2 and TRBJ1-3; weak D call: TRBD1 (5 bases). Germline V gene lookup returns CDR1 SNHLY and CDR2 FYNNEI. The CDR3 length is 13 residues. The V gene lost 10 bases and the J gene lost 4 bases, with 14 bases spanning the gap. The CDR3 sequence is CATGPSPGNTIYF. CDR3 DNA: TGTGCCACGGGGCCTAGCCCAGGAAACACCATATATTTT. The complete variable domain, with remaining parts taken from reference TRBV2 and TRBJ1-3, reads EPEVTQTPSHQVTQMGQEVILRCVPISNHLYFYWYRQILGQKVEFLVSFYNNEISEKSEIFDDQFSVERPDGSNFTLKIRSTKLEDSAMYFCATGPSPGNTIYFGEGSWLTVV.

This clone has more than one count but fewer than ten. The chain is built from TRBV27 and TRBJ2-1; D remains ambiguous. The CDR3 loop spans 13 amino acids. Trimming removed 0 bases from V and 7 bases from J, with 7 bases in between. Germline V gene sequence: CDR1 MNHEY, CDR2 SMNVEV (reference sequence). This CDR3 is CASSLSQQNEQFF. The CDR3 region has the DNA TGTGCCAGCAGTTTATCCCAGCAGAATGAGCAGTTCTTC.

V gene TRBV5-6 combines with J gene TRBJ2-5, with 11 bases fitting TRBD2. The germline V gene encodes CDR1 SGHDT and CDR2 YYEEEE. J lost 7 bases, V lost 2 bases, and 7 bases had no gene match. The CDR3 is 15 amino acids. The CDR3 DNA follows: TGTGCCAGCAGCTTTAGCGGGGGGGCGACCGCGACCCAGTACTTC. Its translation: CASSFSGGATATQYF.

This chain joins TRBV5-1 and TRBJ2-5; 11 bases are shared with TRBD1. Germline V lookup: CDR1 SGHRS, CDR2 YFSETQ. The CDR3 extends over 15 amino acids. Unmatched junction bases numbered 7, after V lost 4 bases and J lost 5 bases. The CDR3 is CASSQDRGRWETQYF. CDR3 nucleotides: TGCGCCAGCAGCCAGGACAGGGGGCGGTGGGAGACCCAGTACTTC.

The V call is TRBV30, the J call TRBJ2-1, with D hard to call. V lost 4 bases and J 6 bases, leaving 13 bases between the germline ends. The CDR3 sequence is 13 residues long. The V gene's germline CDR1 is GTSNPN and CDR2 SVGIG (reference sequence). This chain's CDR3 is CAWTSLRSNEQFF. DNA of the CDR3: TGTGCCTGGACAAGTCTACGAAGCAATGAGCAGTTCTTC.

The rearrangement joins TRBV18 to TRBJ2-5, with a possible D match to TRBD1 (5 bases). Trimming pared 4 bases from V and 0 bases from J, leaving 12 bases between. Looked up from germline, CDR1 is KGHSH and CDR2 is LQKENI. The CDR3 totals 15 residues. This chain's CDR3 is CASSRADSDQETQYF. CDR3 nucleotide sequence: TGTGCCAGCTCACGGGCCGACAGCGACCAAGAGACCCAGTACTTC.

The chain recombines TRBV27 with TRBJ1-1, with D hard to call. The CDR3 contains 13 residues. The germline CDR1 and CDR2 sequences are MNHEY and SMNVEV (reference sequence). V was trimmed by 2 bases and J by 1 base, leaving 5 bases between them. The CDR3 sequence is CASSLTQNTEAFF. CDR3 coding DNA: TGTGCCAGCAGTTTAACCCAGAACACTGAAGCTTTCTTT.

This clone was counted a single time. V usage is TRBV5-4 and J usage is TRBJ1-2; weak D call: TRBD1 (6 bases). The germline V gene has CDR1 SGHNT and CDR2 YYREEE (reference sequence). The V end lost 1 base, the J end lost 8 bases, and 9 bases lay between the germline ends. The CDR3 sequence is 12 residues long. The CDR3 DNA reads TGTGCCAGCAGCTTGTTAGGGGGAGGCTACACCTTC. Its protein product is CASSLLGGGYTF. Together with reference TRBV5-4 and TRBJ1-2, the CDR3 gives the full variable domain: ETGVTQSPTHLIKTRGQQVTLRCSSQSGHNTVSWYQQALGQGPQFIFQYYREEENGRGNFPPRFSGLQFPNYSSELNVNALELDDSALYLCASSLLGGGYTFGSGTRLTVV.

This chain joins TRBV6-4 and TRBJ1-1, with D tentatively TRBD1 (5 bases). Trimming removed 0 bases at V and 11 bases at J, with 10 bases between. The CDR3 sequence is 12 residues long. The germline V gene has CDR1 MRHNA and CDR2 SNTAGT. The CDR3 protein is CASSDSWGEAFF. DNA for the CDR3: TGTGCCAGCAGTGACTCTTGGGGGGAGGCTTTCTTT.

V usage is TRBV4-1 and J usage is TRBJ1-1; D not certain. This CDR3 is built from 17 residues. Germline V gene data show CDR1 as MGHRA and CDR2 as YSYEKL. Trimming stripped 3 bases from V and 1 base from J, with 18 bases between. CDR3 bases: TGCGCCAGCAGCCACGGCCTCATCCGGCTCACGAACACTGAAGCTTTCTTT. Amino acids: CASSHGLIRLTNTEAFF.

The CDR3 DNA follows: TGTGCCAGCAGTTACAGGGCAAGAAAAGGAGACGAGCAGTACTTC. Translation gives CASSYRARKGDEQYF. The chain uses TRBV6-5 and TRBJ2-7; D unresolved. V was clipped by 2 bases and J by 5 bases, with 16 bases between them. Germline CDR1 reads MNHEY; CDR2 reads SVGAGI. This CDR3 has 15 residues.

This clone was found a few times. This chain connects TRBV5-4 to TRBJ1-5; 8 bases are shared with TRBD1. This CDR3 is 14 amino acids long. CDR1 is SGHNT, CDR2 YYREEE, per germline (reference sequence). The trim removed 4 bases at V and 5 bases at J, leaving 5 bases unmatched. The CDR3 DNA sequence: TGTGCCAGCAGCGGACAGGGTTCCTATCAGCCCCAGCATTTT. It encodes CASSGQGSYQPQHF.

The chain couples TRBV29-1 to TRBJ2-1; 8 positions match TRBD1. The V and J ends lost 1 base and 6 bases, in that order; junction bases with no gene match: 2. The CDR3 is 13 amino acids. The V gene's germline CDR1 is SQVTM and CDR2 ANQGSEA. This CDR3 is CSVEGTGPNEQFF. CDR3 DNA sequence: TGCAGCGTTGAAGGGACAGGGCCCAATGAGCAGTTCTTC.

The genes are TRBV11-2 and TRBJ1-2; no firm D call. CDR1 and CDR2 from the germline V gene are SGHAT and FQNNGV. CDR3 length: 16 amino acids. Trimming cost V 0 bases and J 0 bases, with 11 bases left between them. Here the CDR3 reads CASSLDLRGANYGYTF. The DNA of the CDR3 is TGTGCCAGCAGCTTAGATCTTCGTGGGGCTAACTATGGCTACACCTTC.

The chain is built from TRBV28 and TRBJ2-3; 9 positions match TRBD2. The CDR3 length is 16 residues. V was clipped by 6 bases and J by 4 bases; unmatched bases: 11. The V gene's germline CDR1 is MDHEN and CDR2 SYDVKM. CDR3 coding DNA: TGTGCCAGCAGATCGGCAGCGGGGGGAGTATCAGATACGCAGTATTTT. This codes for CASRSAAGGVSDTQYF.

This clone was found once. The V and J genes are TRBV28 and TRBJ2-3; possibly TRBD2 for D (5 bases). From germline, CDR1 is MDHEN and CDR2 SYDVKM. V gave up 2 bases and J gave up 5 bases, with 5 bases separating them. The CDR3 has 12 residues. The CDR3 here is CASSLAGDTQYF. As DNA, the CDR3 is TGTGCCAGCAGTTTAGCGGGAGATACGCAGTATTTT.

The chain uses TRBV23-1 and TRBJ1-1, with D perhaps matching TRBD1 (6 bases). TRBV23-1 is reported as an ORF; its role is uncertain. The CDR3 sequence is 15 residues long. Trimming shortened V by 2 bases and J by 0 bases, and 10 bases separated the two germline ends. CDR3 in amino acids: CASSQKEGVNTEAFF. CDR3 DNA: TGCGCCAGCAGTCAAAAGGAGGGGGTGAACACTGAAGCTTTCTTT.

This rearrangement joins TRBV27 to TRBJ2-1; 9 positions agree with TRBD1. Trimming cost V 5 bases and J 10 bases; bases outside gene matches: 12. This CDR3 has 15 amino acids. Germline loops: CDR1 MNHEY, CDR2 SMNVEV (reference sequence). CDR3 loop: CASSLDRDRVREQFF. CDR3 DNA sequence: TGTGCCAGCAGTCTAGACCGGGACAGGGTGAGGGAGCAGTTCTTC.

The rearrangement links TRBV7-9 to TRBJ2-2; D not resolved. Looked up from germline, CDR1 is SEHNR and CDR2 is FQNEAQ (reference sequence). With 4 bases removed from V and 4 bases from J, the gap between germline ends came to 13 bases. The CDR3 is 15 residues long. The CDR3 sequence: CASSSLREVTGELFF. The CDR3, as DNA: TGTGCCAGCAGCTCATTAAGAGAAGTCACCGGGGAGCTGTTTTTT.

The sample holds a few counts of this clone. This chain connects TRBV10-1 to TRBJ2-7; no definite D call. Germline V gives CDR1 WNHNN, CDR2 SYGVQD (reference sequence). V was cut by 2 bases and J by 3 bases, with 8 bases left in between. This CDR3 has 13 amino acids. Written as DNA, the CDR3 is TGCGCCAGCAGTGAGGCCCCGAACTACGAGCAGTACTTC. Its translation: CASSEAPNYEQYF.

The rearrangement joins TRBV28 to TRBJ2-7; D is perhaps TRBD1 (6 bases). CDR1 and CDR2 (germline): MDHEN, SYDVKM. This CDR3 spans 13 amino acids. V dropped 6 bases and J dropped 2 bases, with 11 bases sitting between them. As DNA, the CDR3 is TGTGCCAGCAGACCCGGACAGACCTACGAGCAGTACTTC. Translating gives CASRPGQTYEQYF. The whole variable domain, filled in from reference TRBV28 and TRBJ2-7, reads DVKVTQSSRYLVKRTGEKVFLECVQDMDHENMFWYRQDPGLGLRLIYFSYDVKMKEKGDIPEGYSVSREKKERFSLILESASTNQTSMYLCASRPGQTYEQYFGPGTRLTVT.

The chain combines TRBV10-3 with TRBJ1-2; no firm D call. Trimming pared 0 bases from V and 6 bases from J, leaving 14 bases between. The germline V gene encodes CDR1 ENHRY and CDR2 SYGVKD. The CDR3 totals 15 residues. The CDR3 DNA reads as TGTGCCATCAGTGAGTCGGCCCGGGAAAGTAATGGCTACACCTTC. Translation gives CAISESARESNGYTF.

This chain uses TRBV20-1 with TRBJ1-2; D uncertain. CDR1 DFQATT and CDR2 SNEGSKA come from the germline V gene (reference sequence). This CDR3 has 11 amino acids. Trimming shortened V by 6 bases and J by 4 bases, and 9 bases separated the two germline ends. CDR3 protein: CSALASYGYTF. DNA for the CDR3: TGCAGTGCCTTGGCAAGCTATGGCTACACCTTC.